Below are 27 T cell receptor beta chains sequenced from a single sample in a study of CD8+ T cells in alopecia areata. The study sorted pooled cutaneous lymph node cells by CD4, CD8alpha, NKG2D, NKG2ACE and other markers. cDNA serving as the sequencing template came from extracted, reverse transcribed RNA. Using immunoSEQ multiplex PCR, the repertoire was profiled, and TCRdb retains in-frame clones only, with some absent. This sample carries about 300,000 clones and no singletons, and less than 1.5% goes to the top ten. Sequencing was performed on CD4+ T cells sorted from a lymph node. All receptors come from a C3H/HeJ mouse with alopecia areata. The strain bears MHC haplotype H2-k.

This clone was recorded many times. Gene names denote mouse genes. Coverage ceases 4 residues before the CDR3 finishes, and the germline J gene fills in the end. The chain joins TRBV17 to TRBJ2-1; TRBD1 is a possible D gene (6 bases). This CDR3 is 13 amino acids long. V was pared by 7 bases and J by 2 bases, with 9 bases between. Germline assignment: CDR1 MNHDT and CDR2 YYDKIL. The DNA read from the CDR3 is TGTGCTAGCAAGGGGGATTACTATGCT. It specifies CASKGDYYA. The whole CDR3 sequence is CASKGDYYAEQFF.

On this clone itself: Gene names are mouse gene names. The CDR3 is CASSPGGMRQDTQYF. Partial CDR3 DNA: TGTGCCAGCAGTCCAGGGGGCATGAGGCAAGAC. The chain joins TRBV19 to TRBJ2-5; the match to TRBD1 covers 8 bases. The read falls 4 residues short of the CDR3 end, and the missing part is taken from the germline J gene. The CDR3 extends over 15 amino acids. J lost 3 bases, V lost 4 bases, and 7 bases had no gene match. CDR1 and CDR2 (germline): FNHDT, SITEND (reference sequence).

This clone was found a few times. Genes and germline are mouse. The DNA ends 4 residues before the CDR3 does, and the rest of the CDR3 is filled in from the germline J gene. This sample includes further DNA sequences coding for the same CDR3. J is TRBJ2-7 and V is TRBV19; no definite D call. There are 12 residues in the CDR3. Germline V gene sequence: CDR1 FNHDT, CDR2 SITEND (reference sequence). The CDR3 sequence: CASSIPEYEQYF. CDR3 bases read: TGTGCCAGCAGTATCCCAGAATAT.

As regards this clone: Mouse names are used for the genes. The CDR3 reads CAWAQIANTEVFF. CDR3 DNA (partial): TGTGCCTGGGCACAAATTGCAAACACA. The J gene is TRBJ1-1, the V gene TRBV31, with D unclear. The missing CDR3 end, 4 residues past where the read stops, is filled in from the germline J gene. There are 13 residues in the CDR3. V shed 5 bases and J shed 0 bases, with 10 bases lying between them. Germline V gene lookup returns CDR1 GKSSPN and CDR2 SITVG.

This clone was seen only a few times. Gene names and germline match the mouse. The CDR3 end falls 4 residues outside the read, so it is completed with the germline J gene. V and J are TRBV14 and TRBJ2-4, with a weak D call TRBD1 (5 bases). The CDR3 contains 14 residues. Germline V CDR1 and CDR2: SGHDT, FRDEAV. V gave up 5 bases and J gave up 0 bases, with 10 bases separating them. The CDR3 region is CASSPDSSQNTLYF. CDR3 bases read: TGTGCCAGCAGCCCCGACAGTAGTCAAAAC.

Details on this clone: The gene names given are mouse names. The read comes to an end 3 residues before the CDR3 does, leaving the germline J gene to fill in the end. This same CDR3 is encoded by further DNA sequences in the sample. The chain has TRBV31 and TRBJ1-6, with 8 bases fitting TRBD1. TRBJ1-6 is annotated as an ORF whose role is uncertain. Germline V gene sequence: CDR1 GKSSPN, CDR2 SITVG. Trimming removed 0 bases from V and 4 bases from J; junction bases left unmatched: 2. The CDR3 extends over 15 amino acids. The CDR3 DNA, read in part, is TGTGCCTGGAGTCTAGGACAGGGATATAATTCGCCC. Translation gives CAWSLGQGYNSP. Given in full, the CDR3 is CAWSLGQGYNSPLYF.

Remarks on this clone: Genes here carry mouse names. The read is 4 residues too short to cover the CDR3 end, so that end is filled in from the germline J gene. This chain joins TRBV13-3 and TRBJ1-2; possible D gene TRBD1, 6 bases. The CDR3 is 16 amino acids. The germline gives CDR1 NNHDY, CDR2 SYVADS. The germline V and J ends were trimmed by 1 base and 0 bases, with 13 bases remaining between them. The chain's CDR3 is CASSDPYGQPNSDYTF. Partial CDR3 DNA: TGTGCCAGCAGTGATCCCTATGGACAGCCAAACTCC.

This clone was observed a handful of times. Mouse gene names and germline throughout. The read falls 3 residues short of the CDR3 end, and the missing part is taken from the germline J gene. J is TRBJ1-6 and V is TRBV19; 8 positions match TRBD1. TRBJ1-6 is given ORF status, its function remaining uncertain. Germline V gives CDR1 FNHDT, CDR2 SITEND (reference sequence). The V segment lost 1 base and the J segment 0 bases; nucleotides outside the gene matches: 3. The CDR3 spans 17 residues. This CDR3 is CASSINRGSSYNSPLYF. The sequenced CDR3 bases are TGTGCCAGCAGTATAAACAGGGGGTCTTCCTATAATTCGCCC.

This clone was detected a few times. Mouse names are used for the genes. The sequenced part of the CDR3 DNA is TGCACCTGCAGTGCATTGACAAATAACTATGCT. Its translation is CTCSALTNNYA. In full, the CDR3 reads CTCSALTNNYAEQFF. This sequence joins TRBV1 and TRBJ2-1, with D unresolved. The sequence runs out 4 residues before the end of the CDR3; the remainder is reconstructed from the germline J gene. Between the trimmed V and J ends, which lost 2 bases and 0 bases, there was a span of 8 bases. Looked up from germline, CDR1 is NSQYPW and CDR2 is LRSPGD (reference sequence). The CDR3 totals 15 residues.

This clone was seen a few times. The germline and genes are mouse ones. The read finishes 4 residues shy of the CDR3 end, and the germline J gene is used to complete it. This chain joins TRBV19 and TRBJ1-1, with 7 bases matching TRBD1. Germline V gene data show CDR1 as FNHDT and CDR2 as SITEND (reference sequence). The CDR3 runs to 12 residues. CDR3 DNA, as far as it was read: TGTGCCAGCAGTCCCGGGACAGCA. Its protein is CASSPGTA. The complete CDR3 sequence is CASSPGTAEVFF.

This clone was counted only a few times. The gene symbols are mouse symbols. The missing CDR3 end, 4 residues past where the read stops, is filled in from the germline J gene. The rearrangement joins TRBV19 to TRBJ2-2; TRBD2 agrees at 12 bases. Germline V gene sequence: CDR1 FNHDT, CDR2 SITEND (reference sequence). The V and J ends lost 3 bases and 4 bases, in that order; junction bases with no gene match: 4. The CDR3 totals 16 residues. The CDR3 bases that were read are TGTGCCAGCAGTAAGGGACTGGGGGGAGCCACCGGG. Its translation: CASSKGLGGATG. The full CDR3 reads CASSKGLGGATGQLYF.

With regard to this clone: Each gene name is a mouse one. The read terminates 4 residues ahead of where the CDR3 ends, so the germline J gene completes it. The V and J genes are TRBV19 and TRBJ2-2; 11 nucleotides match TRBD2. V lost 4 bases to trimming and J lost 0 bases; unmatched junction nucleotides: 5. There are 17 residues in the CDR3. CDR1 and CDR2 (germline): FNHDT, SITEND (reference sequence). The CDR3: CASSQDWGAANTGQLYF. Incomplete CDR3 DNA: TGTGCCAGCAGTCAGGACTGGGGGGCTGCAAACACCGGG.

As to this clone: These gene names are mouse names. The CDR3 is cut off 3 residues early in the read; its end comes from the germline J gene. This chain links TRBV19 with TRBJ1-6; 7 positions match TRBD1. TRBJ1-6 is an ORF, and what it does is uncertain. Germline CDR1 and CDR2: FNHDT and SITEND (reference sequence). Germline trimming cut 2 bases from V and 6 bases from J; bases unmatched to any gene: 5. The length of the CDR3 is 15 residues. The covered CDR3 bases are TGTGCCAGCAGTATGGAGGGGGCGGGTAATTCGCCC. This sequence encodes CASSMEGAGNSP. The full-length CDR3 reads as CASSMEGAGNSPLYF.

This clone was seen only a few times. The gene names given are mouse names. The CDR3 end falls 4 residues outside the read, so it is completed with the germline J gene. This chain uses TRBV5 with TRBJ2-3, with D maybe TRBD1 (5 bases). The germline V gene has CDR1 LGHNA and CDR2 YNLKQL (reference sequence). The CDR3 extends over 16 amino acids. Trimming cost V 3 bases and J 0 bases, with 13 bases left between them. CDR3 residues: CASSHKDRSSAETLYF. The sequenced part of the CDR3 DNA is TGTGCCAGCAGCCATAAAGACAGATCTAGTGCAGAA.

This clone was counted a few times. The listed genes are named as in mouse. The read terminates 4 residues ahead of where the CDR3 ends, so the germline J gene completes it. Other DNA sequences in the sample encode the same CDR3. The chain couples TRBV19 to TRBJ2-1, with D possibly matching TRBD1 (6 bases). CDR3 length: 14 amino acids. V was trimmed by 2 bases and J by 1 base, leaving 7 bases between them. Germline V CDR1 and CDR2: FNHDT, SITEND (reference sequence). The sequenced part of the CDR3 DNA is TGTGCCAGCAGTATCCAGGGGAACTATGCT. Encoded protein: CASSIQGNYA. In full, the CDR3 is CASSIQGNYAEQFF. Together with reference TRBV19 and TRBJ2-1, the CDR3 gives the full variable domain: GGIITQTPKFLIGQEGQKLTLKCQQNFNHDTMYWYRQDSGKGLRLIYYSITENDLQKGDLSEGYDASREKKSSFSLTVTSAQKNEMAVFLCASSIQGNYAEQFFGPGTRLTVL.

This clone was seen ten or more times. Any gene name here is a mouse gene name. The read halts 4 residues ahead of the CDR3 end, with the missing end drawn from the germline J gene. The sample holds other DNA sequences that translate to the same CDR3. The chain recombines TRBV13-1 with TRBJ1-2; D ambiguous. The CDR3 runs to 13 residues. Germline values: CDR1 NSHNY, CDR2 SYGAGN. V was trimmed by 1 base and J by 0 bases, leaving 4 bases between them. The CDR3: CASSDQANSDYTF. CDR3 bases read: TGTGCCAGCAGTGATCAGGCAAACTCC.

A word on this clone: Mouse names are used for the genes. The CDR3 is cut off 4 residues early in the read; its end comes from the germline J gene. This rearrangement joins TRBV5 to TRBJ2-3; TRBD1 is a possible D gene (7 bases). Germline V gene data show CDR1 as LGHNA and CDR2 as YNLKQL (reference sequence). This CDR3 has 17 residues. Trimming removed 1 base at V and 0 bases at J, with 14 bases between. The CDR3 here is CASSQVRGQGSAETLYF. The covered CDR3 bases are TGTGCCAGCAGCCAAGTGAGGGGGCAGGGTAGTGCAGAA.

This clone was seen a handful of times. Any gene name here is a mouse gene name. In the same sample, other DNA sequences code for this CDR3. The sequenced CDR3 bases are TGTGCCAGCAGCCCCAGGACTGTTAGTGCAGAA. It yields the protein CASSPRTVSAE. The full CDR3 protein reads CASSPRTVSAETLYF. The chain employs TRBV5 and TRBJ2-3; D may be TRBD2 (6 bases). The CDR3 goes on 4 residues after the read ends, and that part is filled in from the germline J gene. CDR3 length: 15 residues. V lost 4 bases to trimming and J lost 0 bases, with 11 bases between them. CDR1 and CDR2 from the germline V gene are LGHNA and YNLKQL (reference sequence).

In regard to this clone: Gene names refer to mouse genes. The read is 4 residues too short to cover the CDR3 end, so that end is filled in from the germline J gene. In the same sample, other DNA sequences code for this CDR3. The chain recombines TRBV31 with TRBJ1-2, with unresolved D. Germline CDR1 reads GKSSPN; CDR2 reads SITVG. CDR3 length: 12 amino acids. The V and J ends lost 1 base and 0 bases respectively, with 3 bases between them. The DNA read from the CDR3 is TGTGCCTGGAGTCCAGCAAACTCC. Translation: CAWSPANS. The whole CDR3 is CAWSPANSDYTF. The full variable domain, completed using reference TRBV31 and TRBJ1-2, is AQTIHQWPVAEIKAVGSPLSLGCTIKGKSSPNLYWYWQATGGTLQQLFYSITVGQVESVVQLNLSASRPKDDQFILSTEKLLLSHSGFYLCAWSPANSDYTFGSGTRLLVI.

About this clone itself: Genes and germline are mouse. CDR3: CASRGTDNYAEQFF. Incomplete CDR3 DNA: TGTGCCAGCAGGGGGACAGATAACTATGCT. The chain combines TRBV13-1 with TRBJ2-1, with TRBD1 matching 7 bases. The sequenced fragment ends 4 residues before the CDR3 boundary, so the rest is inferred from the germline J gene. The CDR3 has 14 residues. V shed 5 bases and J 0 bases; nucleotides not matched to a gene: 2. CDR1 and CDR2 from the germline V gene are NSHNY and SYGAGN.

With respect to this clone: The genes are named according to mouse. The CDR3 extends 4 residues past the end of the read, so its final part is completed from the germline J gene. Other DNA sequences in the same sample also yield this CDR3. The chain uses TRBV5 and TRBJ2-5; 9 bases agree with TRBD2. The CDR3 is made up of 14 amino acids. Germline CDR1 and CDR2: LGHNA and YNLKQL (reference sequence). The part of the CDR3 DNA that was read is TGTGCCAGCAGCCAAGCTGGGGGGGGAGAC. Translating gives CASSQAGGGD. The whole CDR3 protein reads CASSQAGGGDTQYF.

This clone was recorded a few times. All gene names here are mouse names. The read comes to an end 4 residues before the CDR3 does, leaving the germline J gene to fill in the end. The same CDR3 arises from other DNA sequences in this sample as well. V usage is TRBV31 and J usage is TRBJ2-1; 10 bases fit TRBD1. Per germline, CDR1 GKSSPN and CDR2 SITVG. The junction had 2 bases not matched to a gene; V was cut back by 0 bases and J by 0 bases. The CDR3 has 16 residues. The sequenced CDR3 bases are TGTGCCTGGAGTCTCTGGACAGGGGGTAACTATGCT. It encodes CAWSLWTGGNYA. The full CDR3 is CAWSLWTGGNYAEQFF.

A note on this clone: Germline and genes here are mouse. The CDR3 goes on 3 residues after the read ends, and that part is filled in from the germline J gene. The V call is TRBV13-3, the J call TRBJ1-6; 8 positions agree with TRBD1. TRBJ1-6 is marked as an open reading frame, function uncertain. This CDR3 has 15 amino acids. CDR1 NNHDY and CDR2 SYVADS come from the germline V gene. Trimming took 4 bases from V and 5 from J; bases not matched to a gene: 5. CDR3 loop: CASSPRDRNNSPLYF. The covered CDR3 bases are TGTGCCAGCAGTCCCCGGGACAGGAATAATTCGCCC.

About this clone itself: Genes and germline come from the mouse. The read comes to an end 4 residues before the CDR3 does, leaving the germline J gene to fill in the end. The V and J genes are TRBV31 and TRBJ1-2; D possibly corresponds to TRBD1 (6 bases). Germline CDR1 and CDR2: GKSSPN and SITVG. Trimming left V 1 base short and J 0 bases short, with 6 bases between. The CDR3 covers 13 residues. The part of the CDR3 DNA that was read is TGTGCCTGGAGTCGGGACACAAACTCC. Encoded protein: CAWSRDTNS. The whole CDR3 sequence reads CAWSRDTNSDYTF.

This clone has only a few counts. Gene names refer to mouse genes. The read ends 4 residues early relative to the CDR3; the germline J gene fills the gap. This chain joins TRBV5 and TRBJ2-2; D remains unclear. V lost 4 bases, J lost 1 base, and 10 bases lay in between. The length of the CDR3 is 15 residues. Germline CDR1 and CDR2: LGHNA and YNLKQL (reference sequence). The CDR3 loop is CASSPPTRNTGQLYF. The sequenced part of the CDR3 DNA is TGTGCCAGCAGCCCACCTACAAGAAACACCGGG.

Regarding this clone: These gene names are mouse names. The DNA ends 4 residues before the CDR3 does, and the rest of the CDR3 is filled in from the germline J gene. Within the sample, other DNA sequences also encode this same CDR3. The chain is built from TRBV14 and TRBJ2-5, with 7 bases that match TRBD1. This CDR3 spans 14 amino acids. Losses at the gene ends were 5 bases for V and 1 base for J; bases not matched to a gene: 4. The germline CDR1 and CDR2 sequences are SGHDT and FRDEAV. CDR3 protein: CASSPGTDQDTQYF. The part of the CDR3 DNA that was read is TGTGCCAGCAGCCCCGGGACAGACCAAGAC. The whole variable domain, remainder taken from reference TRBV14 and TRBJ2-5, is EAGVTQSPRYAVLQEGQAVSFWCDPISGHDTLYWYQQPRDQGPQLLVYFRDEAVIDNSQLPSDRFSAVRPKGTNSTLKIQSAKQGDTATYLCASSPGTDQDTQYFGPGTRLLVL.

A remark on this clone: The listed genes are named as in mouse. The read finishes 4 residues shy of the CDR3 end, and the germline J gene is used to complete it. This sequence joins TRBV1 and TRBJ2-7, with 7 bases matching TRBD1. Germline CDR1 reads NSQYPW; CDR2 reads LRSPGD (reference sequence). The CDR3 is made up of 14 amino acids. The CDR3 bases that were read are TGCACCTGCAGTGCAACCGGGACAGCATAT. Residues: CTCSATGTAY. The full CDR3 reads CTCSATGTAYEQYF.